Sequencing of this TCR beta chain was carried out in a study of blood T cells in healthy people across ages (dated by TCRdb to about 2015). Background on the whole study: In model experiments, roughly one uniquely barcoded TCR beta cDNA molecule per two T cells was captured by template switching. The study measured age-related changes in TCR beta repertoire diversity using deep sequencing normalized with unique cDNA molecular identifiers. The study analyzed two additional independent replicas of 1 million unique cDNA reads from the same blood draw for two donors, one aged 18 to 30 and one aged 80 or older. To avoid experimental bias, donors of different ages were spread randomly across the sequencing lanes. The donors were split into four age groups: young (average about 16 years), middle-aged (roughly 39), aged (more than 60) and long-lived (over 75). Study-wide findings and limitations: Donor CMV infection status was unknown, potentially confounding age-related changes in expanded clonotypes. As age increased, observed TCR beta diversity per million T cells dropped in a roughly linear way, and a significant reduction was already evident by age 40. Compared with the aged group, more naive CD4+ T cells, fewer expanded clones and increased TCR diversity were shown by the long-lived group, suggesting age selection. There was a strong correlation between observed TCR beta diversity and the percentage of naive T cells measured by flow cytometry. Estimates of total diversity based on one million sequenced T cells were regarded as lower bounds and as underestimates. Bulk unsorted PBMC profiling prevented conclusive comparison of naive and antigen-experienced compartments.

The library was generated by 5' RACE. Sequencing instrument: Illumina HiSeq 2500. A second roughly 7 to 12 cycle PCR used a sample-barcoded 5' primer and a J-beta primer mix. Each TCR beta cDNA molecule received a unique molecular identifier from a template-switch 5' adaptor carrying 12 random nucleotides. Each sample yielded at least 2.5 million CDR3-containing paired-end reads. First-strand cDNA was synthesized from all RNA with the Mint cDNA synthesis kit, primed by a TRBC-specific oligonucleotide. All cDNA was treated with uracil-DNA glycosylase and then went through a first 18-cycle PCR with the universal primers M1SS and BC2_uni_R. In the paper's pipeline: Normalization of each sample was performed by random selection of 1 million high-quality reads, each carrying a distinct molecular identifier. Instead of being binned into consensus sequences, reads with shared molecular identifiers were discarded. MiTCR, run with a Q25 quality threshold and the strictest error-elimination algorithm, handled CDR3 identification, clonotype clustering and error correction. Lower-bound total TCR beta diversity was estimated with a nonparametric unseen species model using Euler transformation. TCRdb reworked the public reads: Q25 trimming with fastp, MiXCR clone assembly, productive beta chains retained. Under each unique CDR3 protein, matching rows form one entry showing the most common genes and DNA. V and J calls and clone size were set by TCRdb, not the authors. For this sample there are around 1.5 million distinct CDR3 sequences; 59% appear just once. Of the sample, 6.5% to 8% is held by the ten largest clones.

As concerns this clonotype: Its antigen is currently not known. No per-base quality is available; no much larger clone lies one base away.

The 39 donors, aged about 6 to 95 years, were systemically healthy Caucasian individuals from Russia. Each donor gave 9.5 to 10 milliliters of peripheral blood, drawn into EDTA-treated Vacutainer tubes. Ficoll-Paque density-gradient centrifugation was used to isolate PBMCs, with at least 6.5 million per sample. Total RNA, at least 6 micrograms per sample, was extracted from PBMCs with Trizol reagent. For every donor, an aliquot of PBMCs went through flow cytometry to measure the percentages of naive CD45RAhigh/CD27high T cells. Trimming removed 4 bases from V and 0 bases from J, leaving 10 bases between the germline ends. From cysteine to phenylalanine, the CDR3 is 14 amino acids long. The DNA shown is the 42-base CDR3, in frame from base 1.

The specimen was blood. This chain is built from TRBV12-3 or TRBV12-4 and TRBJ2-7; a weak D assignment points to TRBD2 (6 bases agree). This clonotype originated in a man aged 18 to 30 in good health. The bases are TGTGCCAGCAGTTATAGCGGCTACTCCTACGAGCAGTACTTC. The resulting protein is CASSYSGYSYEQYF.